A selection of T cell receptor beta chains follows, all from one sample in a study of shared clonotypes between healthy human individuals. Produced via immunoSEQ multiplex PCR; TCRdb's table is partial and in-frame only. The repertoire holds some 320,000 clones, with more than 75% as singletons. Sequences were obtained from memory CD8+ T cells sorted from blood. The receptors shown here come from a young man in good health. CDR3s include the opening cysteine and the closing phenylalanine or tryptophan. The order of the fields is J gene, CDR3 length, D gene, clone size, V gene, CDR3 DNA, CDR3 protein. D genes are given only for firm matches. Size values are once, few and many counts, or a class for expanded clones, and some rows have none.

TRBJ2-1	16	.	.	TRBV29-1	TGCAGCGCTAGACGTTTACGGGGACGGACGGACGATGAGCAGTTCTTC	CSARRLRGRTDDEQFF
TRBJ2-1	15	TRBD2	.	TRBV4-1	TGCGCCAGCAGCCAAGGTCTAGCGGGACGGGATGAGCAGTTCTTC	CASSQGLAGRDEQFF
TRBJ2-3	16	TRBD1	.	TRBV28	TGTGCCAGCAGTTTAGGGGGACAGGGGGGCACAGATACGCAGTATTTT	CASSLGGQGGTDTQYF
TRBJ2-6	15	.	many	TRBV28	TGTGCCAGCAGTTTATTTCCCTCTGGGGCCAACGTCCTGACTTTC	CASSLFPSGANVLTF
TRBJ2-5	16	.	.	TRBV6-1	TGTGCCAGCAGTGAAGCGGGGAGGGGGCGATTAGAGACCCAGTACTTC	CASSEAGRGRLETQYF
TRBJ1-5	16	.	.	TRBV28	TGTGCCAGCAGTGGAAGTGTGGGGACTAGCAATCAGCCCCAGCATTTT	CASSGSVGTSNQPQHF
TRBJ1-2	16	TRBD1	.	TRBV9	TGTGCCAGCAGCGCCTACCAGACAGGGGGCGCCTATGGCTACACCTTC	CASSAYQTGGAYGYTF
TRBJ1-2	13	.	.	TRBV29-1	TGCAGCGCAAGACTTTTTTCTAACTATGGCTACACCTTC	CSARLFSNYGYTF
TRBJ1-2	15	TRBD1	few	TRBV7-9	TGTGCCAGCAGCTTCGAAGGACAGGGGATCAATGGCTACACCTTC	CASSFEGQGINGYTF
TRBJ2-3	16	TRBD2	.	TRBV13	TGTGCCAGCAGCTCGGGGGGGAGCGCGGGCACAGATACGCAGTATTTT	CASSSGGSAGTDTQYF
TRBJ1-4	14	.	.	TRBV7-9	TGTGCCAGCAGCTTCGGGACGGAAAATGAAAAACTGTTTTTT	CASSFGTENEKLFF
TRBJ2-3	14	TRBD2	.	TRBV10-2	TGCGCCAGCATCATAGCGGGGGGGGGAGATACGCAGTATTTT	CASIIAGGGDTQYF
TRBJ2-5	13	TRBD1	.	TRBV28	TGTGCCAGCAGTCGGGACAGCCAAGAGACCCAGTACTTC	CASSRDSQETQYF
TRBJ1-4	17	TRBD1	.	TRBV30	TGTGCCTGGAGTGCAGGACAGGGGGAATTGGCTAATGAAAAACTGTTTTTT	CAWSAGQGELANEKLFF
TRBJ2-7	14	.	.	TRBV7-2	TGTGCCAGCAGCTTAGTAGAGGGACCCTACGAGCAGTACTTC	CASSLVEGPYEQYF
TRBJ2-7	15	TRBD2	.	TRBV6-1	TGTGCCAGCAGTGAATACGGCGGGAGGGGTTACGAGCAGTACTTC	CASSEYGGRGYEQYF
TRBJ2-2	14	.	.	TRBV6-1	TGTGCCAGCAGAATTCCAGGGGCGGCCGGGGAGCTGTTTTTT	CASRIPGAAGELFF
TRBJ2-1	15	TRBD1	.	TRBV5-4	TGTGCCAGCAGCTTTGGGATACCGACAGGGAATGAGCAGTTCTTC	CASSFGIPTGNEQFF
TRBJ1-2	15	.	once	TRBV9	TGTGCCAGCAGATCCCCGGACACAGATAACTATGGCTACACCTTC	CASRSPDTDNYGYTF
TRBJ1-1	11	.	.	TRBV20-1	TGCAGTGTTGCCCCTGGGACTGAAGCTTTCTTT	CSVAPGTEAFF
TRBJ1-6	15	.	.	TRBV27	TGTGCCAGCAGTTTATTAGGAGAGTGGGATTCACCCCTCCACTTT	CASSLLGEWDSPLHF
TRBJ2-7	12	.	.	TRBV6-6	TGTGCCAGCCGATTGGGGGTCCACGAGCAGTACTTC	CASRLGVHEQYF
TRBJ2-2	17	TRBD2	.	TRBV7-8	TGTGCCAGCAGCTTAGTAGCGGGAGTCCTCGAGTCCGGGGAGCTGTTTTTT	CASSLVAGVLESGELFF
TRBJ1-1	15	.	.	TRBV5-1	TGCGCCAGCAGCCCAGGGGAGGGGCACAACACTGAAGCTTTCTTT	CASSPGEGHNTEAFF
TRBJ1-2	15	TRBD1	.	TRBV7-9	TGTGCCAGCAGCTTGGGCCAGGGGGCAACCTATGGCTACACCTTC	CASSLGQGATYGYTF
TRBJ1-2	17	.	.	TRBV5-5	TGTGCCAGCAGCTTGGGGAAGGCTGTGAAGGGAACTAACGGCTACACCTTC	CASSLGKAVKGTNGYTF
TRBJ1-1	14	.	.	TRBV7-3	TGTGCCAGCAGCTTGGAGGGAATGAACACTGAAGCTTTCTTT	CASSLEGMNTEAFF
TRBJ2-2	18	.	.	TRBV28	TGTGCCAGCAGTTTATGGCGGCAGGGGTTTGCGAACACCGGGGAGCTGTTTTTT	CASSLWRQGFANTGELFF
TRBJ1-6	14	TRBD1	.	TRBV5-6	TGTGCCAGCAGCTTGATTGGACAGGGTCCACCCCTCCACTTT	CASSLIGQGPPLHF
TRBJ2-2	13	.	.	TRBV6-5	TGTGCCAGCAGTTACGGGCAGGGCGGGGAGCTGTTTTTT	CASSYGQGGELFF
TRBJ2-1	14	.	.	TRBV30	TGTGCCTGGAGTGTCCAGGGGGGATACAATGAGCAGTTCTTC	CAWSVQGGYNEQFF
TRBJ2-7	13	TRBD1	.	TRBV6-5	TGTGCCAGCAGTGCCACAGGGGGAAGGGAGCAGTACTTC	CASSATGGREQYF
TRBJ1-6	13	.	.	TRBV27	TGTGCCACCGGCCAGATGACTAATTCACCCCTCCACTTT	CATGQMTNSPLHF
TRBJ2-7	14	.	.	TRBV6-7	TGTGCCAGCAGTTACTCTGGCCTTACCCACGAGCAGTACTTC	CASSYSGLTHEQYF
TRBJ2-7	19	TRBD2	.	TRBV4-1	TGCGCCAGCAGCCAACAACGCCCGTTAGCGGGAGGGTTATATGACGAGCAGTACTTC	CASSQQRPLAGGLYDEQYF
TRBJ1-1	16	.	.	TRBV2	TGTGCCAGCACCCCTGACATATCGCAGATGAACACTGAAGCTTTCTTT	CASTPDISQMNTEAFF
TRBJ1-2	14	.	.	TRBV28	TGTGCCAGCAGACCCATAGGGGCTAACTATGGCTACACCTTC	CASRPIGANYGYTF
TRBJ2-7	12	TRBD1	.	TRBV7-9	TGTGCCAGCAGCACAGACAGGGCAGAGCAGTACTTC	CASSTDRAEQYF
TRBJ1-2	14	.	.	TRBV7-9	TGTGCCAGCAGCTTATCTACAGAGAACTATGGCTACACCTTC	CASSLSTENYGYTF
TRBJ1-5	13	.	once	TRBV15	TGTGCCACCAGCGGGCTTCCACATCAGCCCCAGCATTTT	CATSGLPHQPQHF
TRBJ2-7	11	.	.	TRBV7-9	TGTGCCAGCAGCCCTGTCTACGAGCAGTACTTC	CASSPVYEQYF
TRBJ2-5	15	.	.	TRBV5-1	TGCGCCAGCAGCTTGGGCGGGACAGTACAAGAGACCCAGTACTTC	CASSLGGTVQETQYF
TRBJ2-1	15	TRBD2	.	TRBV6-1	TGTGCCAGCAGTTCACTACGGGGGGGGCGCAATGAGCAGTTCTTC	CASSSLRGGRNEQFF
TRBJ2-7	14	TRBD2	.	TRBV5-6	TGTGCCAGCAGCTTGGCGGGGGGGTACGACGAGCAGTACTTC	CASSLAGGYDEQYF
TRBJ1-1	13	.	.	TRBV13	TGTGCCAGCAGCTTCGGAGTTGAGGTCCGGGCTTTCTTT	CASSFGVEVRAFF
TRBJ2-5	15	.	.	TRBV6-1	TGTGCCAGCAGTGATGGGGGGATTCCGTCAGAGACCCAGTACTTC	CASSDGGIPSETQYF
TRBJ2-2	16	.	.	TRBV28	TGTGCCAGCACGTCGGACAGGCGGGGGAACACCGGGGAGCTGTTTTTT	CASTSDRRGNTGELFF
TRBJ2-7	13	TRBD1	once	TRBV27	TGTGCCAGCAGGCCGGGACAGGCCTACGAGCAGTACTTC	CASRPGQAYEQYF
TRBJ2-7	14	TRBD1	.	TRBV18	TGTGCCAGCTCACCACCCCGGGACAGGGACGAGCAGTACTTC	CASSPPRDRDEQYF
TRBJ2-1	15	TRBD2	.	TRBV9	TGTGCCAGCAGCCTGACTAGCGGGGTTGCCAATGAGCAGTTCTTC	CASSLTSGVANEQFF
TRBJ2-1	13	.	.	TRBV10-3	TGTGCCATCACGGGGGACCTCGGGTATGAGCAGTTCTTC	CAITGDLGYEQFF
TRBJ2-1	17	.	.	TRBV4-1	TGCGCCAGCAGCCAAGATCGCGGGACCCACCTCTACAATGAGCAGTTCTTC	CASSQDRGTHLYNEQFF
TRBJ2-1	15	TRBD2	.	TRBV6-5	TGTGCCAGCAGTTACCAGAGCGGGGCGTCGAATGAGCAGTTCTTC	CASSYQSGASNEQFF
TRBJ1-4	16	.	.	TRBV6-1	TGTGCCAGCAGTGAAGCACAGCGTTCAACTAATGAAAAACTGTTTTTT	CASSEAQRSTNEKLFF
TRBJ2-7	14	.	.	TRBV18	TGTGCCAGCTCACCTTGGGACGGATCCTACGAGCAGTACTTC	CASSPWDGSYEQYF
TRBJ2-5	17	TRBD2	.	TRBV7-2	TGTGCCAGCAGCCCTAAGACTAGCGGATACCTCCAAGAGACCCAGTACTTC	CASSPKTSGYLQETQYF
TRBJ2-3	11	.	.	TRBV18	TGTGCCAGCTCACCGTTTCATACGCAGTATTTT	CASSPFHTQYF
TRBJ2-5	14	.	.	TRBV7-8	TGTGCCAGCAGCTCGCCTGGGCCTCAAGAGACCCAGTACTTC	CASSSPGPQETQYF